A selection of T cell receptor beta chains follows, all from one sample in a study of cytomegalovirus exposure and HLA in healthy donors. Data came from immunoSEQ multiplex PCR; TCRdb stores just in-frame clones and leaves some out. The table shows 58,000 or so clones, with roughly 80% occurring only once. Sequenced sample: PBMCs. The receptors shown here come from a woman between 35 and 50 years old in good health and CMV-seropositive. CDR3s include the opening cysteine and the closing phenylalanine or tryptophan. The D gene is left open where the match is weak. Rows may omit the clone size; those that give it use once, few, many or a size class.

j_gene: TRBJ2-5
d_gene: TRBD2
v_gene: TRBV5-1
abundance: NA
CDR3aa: CASSFGLAGGNQETQYF
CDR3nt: TGCGCCAGCAGCTTCGGACTAGCGGGGGGCAACCAAGAGACCCAGTACTTC

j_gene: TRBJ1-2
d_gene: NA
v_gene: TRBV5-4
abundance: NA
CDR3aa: CASSQDLQGNYGYTF
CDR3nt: TGTGCCAGCAGCCAGGACCTACAGGGCAACTATGGCTACACCTTC

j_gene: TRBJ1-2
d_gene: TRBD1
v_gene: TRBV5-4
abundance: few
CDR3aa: CASSADRGLYGYTF
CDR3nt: TGTGCCAGCAGCGCGGACAGGGGGCTATATGGCTACACCTTC

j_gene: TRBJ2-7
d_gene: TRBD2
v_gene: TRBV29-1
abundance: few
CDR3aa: CSVVSGAGGKNYEQYF
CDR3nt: TGCAGCGTTGTAAGTGGTGCGGGGGGCAAAAACTACGAGCAGTACTTC

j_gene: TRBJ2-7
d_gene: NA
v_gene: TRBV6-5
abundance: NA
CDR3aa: CASRERPLYEQYF
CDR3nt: TGTGCCAGCAGAGAGAGGCCCCTCTACGAGCAGTACTTC

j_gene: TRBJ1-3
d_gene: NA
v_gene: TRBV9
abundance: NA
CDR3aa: CASQGNSGNTIYF
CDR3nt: TGTGCCTCCCAGGGCAACTCTGGAAACACCATATATTTT

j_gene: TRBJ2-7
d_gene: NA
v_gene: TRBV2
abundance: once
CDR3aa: CASTLPGWHEQYF
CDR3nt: TGTGCCAGCACCCTTCCAGGGTGGCACGAGCAGTACTTC

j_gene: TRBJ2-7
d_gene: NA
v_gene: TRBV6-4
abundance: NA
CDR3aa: CASSVSPEDHEQYF
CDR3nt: TGTGCCAGCAGTGTATCACCGGAGGACCACGAGCAGTACTTC

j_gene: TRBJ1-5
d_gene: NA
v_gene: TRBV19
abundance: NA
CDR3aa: CASRNRVGQPQHF
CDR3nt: TGTGCCAGTAGAAACAGGGTGGGCCAGCCCCAGCATTTT

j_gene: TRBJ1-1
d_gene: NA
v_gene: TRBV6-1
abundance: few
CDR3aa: CASSVGTPATEAFF
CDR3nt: TGTGCCAGCAGTGTCGGGACTCCGGCGACTGAAGCTTTCTTT

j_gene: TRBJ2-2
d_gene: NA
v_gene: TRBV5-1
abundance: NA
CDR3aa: CASSYQLQGSGGELFF
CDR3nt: TGCGCCAGCAGCTATCAACTACAGGGCAGCGGCGGGGAGCTGTTTTTT

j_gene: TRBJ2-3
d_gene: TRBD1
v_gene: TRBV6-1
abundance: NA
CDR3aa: CASSEGQGADTQYF
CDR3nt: TGTGCCAGCAGTGAGGGACAGGGGGCAGATACGCAGTATTTT

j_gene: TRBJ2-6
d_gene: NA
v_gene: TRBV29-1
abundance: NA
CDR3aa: CSVEQGSGANVLTF
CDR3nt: TGCAGCGTTGAACAGGGCTCTGGGGCCAACGTCCTGACTTTC

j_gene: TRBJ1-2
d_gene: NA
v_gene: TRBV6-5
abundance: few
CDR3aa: CASSQEALIGYTF
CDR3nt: TGTGCCAGCAGCCAAGAGGCTCTCATTGGCTACACCTTC

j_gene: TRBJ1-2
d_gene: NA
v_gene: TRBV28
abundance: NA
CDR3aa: CASSSAGLYGYTF
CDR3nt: TGTGCCAGCAGTTCTGCGGGGCTCTATGGCTACACCTTC

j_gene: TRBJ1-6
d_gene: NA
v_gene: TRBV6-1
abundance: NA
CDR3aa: CASSESGQYYNSPLHF
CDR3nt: TGTGCCAGCAGTGAATCGGGACAATACTATAATTCACCCCTCCACTTT

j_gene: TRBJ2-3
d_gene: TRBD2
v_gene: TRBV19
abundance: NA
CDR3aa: CASSIVEGLAGGTDTQYF
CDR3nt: TGTGCCAGTAGTATAGTAGAGGGACTAGCGGGGGGGACAGATACGCAGTATTTT

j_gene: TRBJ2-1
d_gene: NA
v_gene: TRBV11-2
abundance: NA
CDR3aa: CASSPLNEQFF
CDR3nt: TGTGCCAGCAGCCCTCTCAATGAGCAGTTCTTC

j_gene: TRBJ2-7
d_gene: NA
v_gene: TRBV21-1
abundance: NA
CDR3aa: CASSTRVLREQYF
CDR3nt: TGTGCCAGCAGCACCAGGGTTTTGAGGGAGCAGTACTTC

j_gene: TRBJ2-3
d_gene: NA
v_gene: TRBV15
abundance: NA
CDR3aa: CATSRDKGGGLTDTQYF
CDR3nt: TGTGCCACCAGCAGAGATAAGGGGGGGGGCCTCACAGATACGCAGTATTTT

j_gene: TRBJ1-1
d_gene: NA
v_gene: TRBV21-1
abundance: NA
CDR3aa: CASSKAGEGTEAFF
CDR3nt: TGTGCCAGCAGCAAAGCTGGGGAGGGAACTGAAGCTTTCTTT

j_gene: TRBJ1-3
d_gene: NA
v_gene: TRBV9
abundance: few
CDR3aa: CASSVGNSGNTIYF
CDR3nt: TGTGCCAGCAGCGTCGGGAACTCTGGAAACACCATATATTTT

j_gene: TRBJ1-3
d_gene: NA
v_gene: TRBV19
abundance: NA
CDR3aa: CATVPGAFSGNTIYF
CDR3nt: TGTGCCACTGTACCAGGGGCCTTCTCTGGAAACACCATATATTTT

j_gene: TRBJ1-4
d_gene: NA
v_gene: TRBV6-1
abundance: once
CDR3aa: CASSVRTGLSGEKLFF
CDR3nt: TGTGCCAGCAGTGTTCGTACCGGGCTTTCAGGGGAAAAACTGTTTTTT

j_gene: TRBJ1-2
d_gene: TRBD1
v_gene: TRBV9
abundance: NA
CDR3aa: CASSAQNRDSLNYGYTF
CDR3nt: TGTGCCAGCAGCGCCCAAAATCGGGACAGTCTAAACTATGGCTACACCTTC

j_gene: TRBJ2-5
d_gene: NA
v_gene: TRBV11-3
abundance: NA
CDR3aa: CASSLDAGSQETQYF
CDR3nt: TGTGCCAGCAGCTTAGATGCGGGGTCACAAGAGACCCAGTACTTC

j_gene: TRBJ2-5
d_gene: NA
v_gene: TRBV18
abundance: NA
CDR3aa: CASSPGFQETQYF
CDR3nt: TGTGCCAGCTCCCCCGGTTTCCAAGAGACCCAGTACTTC

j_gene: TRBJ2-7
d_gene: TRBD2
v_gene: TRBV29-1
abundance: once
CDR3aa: CSVGWGGSYEQYF
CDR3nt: TGCAGCGTCGGATGGGGGGGGTCCTACGAGCAGTACTTC

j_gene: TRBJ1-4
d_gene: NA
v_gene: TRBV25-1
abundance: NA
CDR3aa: CASSDPGVQREKLFF
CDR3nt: TGTGCCAGCAGTGATCCAGGGGTCCAGCGTGAAAAACTGTTTTTT

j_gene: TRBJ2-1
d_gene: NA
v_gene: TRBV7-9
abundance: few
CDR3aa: CASSIPQRGSSYNEQFF
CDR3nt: TGTGCCAGCAGCATACCACAGAGGGGGAGCTCCTACAATGAGCAGTTCTTC